Below are 11 T cell receptor beta chains sequenced from a single sample in a study of technical replicates of blood from several donors. Data came from immunoSEQ multiplex PCR; TCRdb stores just in-frame clones and leaves some out. Here the sample spans about 56,000 clones, 80% to 95% being singletons. The sample was PBMCs. These receptors were collected from a human donor in good health. Some clones in this sample may be carry-over from other donors' samples.

Here the CDR3 DNA reads TGCGCCAGCAGCCAAGTGGGTCAGGGCGGACGTGCGCAGTATTTT. Translation gives CASSQVGQGGRAQYF. This sequence joins TRBV4-3 and TRBJ2-3, with a possible D match to TRBD1 (5 bases). Germline values: CDR1 LGHNA, CDR2 YSLEER. V lost 1 base and J 10 bases, leaving 18 bases between the germline ends. This CDR3 is 15 amino acids long.

The V and J genes are TRBV18 and TRBJ1-2; no clear D. Trimming took off 6 bases at V and 5 bases at J, with 16 bases between the two ends. Per the germline V gene, CDR1 is KGHSH and CDR2 is LQKENI. This CDR3 has 14 residues. CDR3 region: CASSAGSGFYGYTF. The CDR3 coding sequence is TGTGCCAGCTCCGCCGGGTCGGGGTTTTATGGCTACACCTTC. The full variable domain, in which reference TRBV18 and TRBJ1-2 provide the parts outside the CDR3, is NAGVMQNPRHLVRRRGQEARLRCSPMKGHSHVYWYRQLPEEGLKFMVYLQKENIIDESGMPKERFSAEFPKEGPSILRIQQVVRGDSAAYFCASSAGSGFYGYTFGSGTRLTVV.

The genes are TRBV2 and TRBJ2-1; D uncertain. V shed 4 bases and J shed 3 bases, with 4 bases lying between them. Germline CDR1 reads SNHLY; CDR2 reads FYNNEI. CDR3 length equals 12 residues. In nucleotides, the CDR3 is TGTGCCAGCAGTGTAAACTACAATGAGCAGTTCTTC. This sequence encodes CASSVNYNEQFF.

The rearrangement joins TRBV5-4 to TRBJ1-5; possible D gene TRBD1, 5 bases. The V gene lost 4 bases and the J gene lost 5 bases, with 16 bases spanning the gap. CDR3 length: 15 residues. The germline CDR1 and CDR2 sequences are SGHNT and YYREEE (reference sequence). This CDR3 reads CASSPGEGRDQPQHF. The CDR3, as DNA: TGTGCCAGCAGCCCGGGGGAGGGGCGAGATCAGCCCCAGCATTTT.

The V and J genes are TRBV7-2 and TRBJ2-5; tentatively, D is TRBD2 (5 bases). Germline values: CDR1 SGHTA, CDR2 FQGNSA. The length of the CDR3 is 14 residues. V was clipped by 4 bases and J by 5 bases, with 14 bases between them. This CDR3 reads CASSSGLGWETQYF. CDR3 bases: TGTGCCAGCAGCTCCGGACTGGGCTGGGAGACCCAGTACTTC.

The J gene is TRBJ2-6, the V gene TRBV18, with D possibly matching TRBD1 (5 bases). This CDR3 spans 18 amino acids. Deletions cut 1 base from V and 1 base from J, with 14 bases between. The germline V gene has CDR1 KGHSH and CDR2 LQKENI. This CDR3 reads CASSPRDVQGSGANVLTF. As DNA, the CDR3 is TGTGCCAGCTCACCACGCGACGTGCAGGGTTCTGGGGCCAACGTCCTGACTTTC.

This chain uses TRBV6-5 with TRBJ1-1; D is unresolved. CDR3 size: 14 residues. Trimming stripped 6 bases from V and 3 bases from J, with 14 bases between. Germline loops: CDR1 MNHEY, CDR2 SVGAGI. Here the CDR3 reads CASSSRVGDTEAFF. DNA for the CDR3: TGTGCCAGCAGCTCAAGAGTTGGTGACACTGAAGCTTTCTTT.

The chain employs TRBV7-3 and TRBJ2-5; D is ambiguous. The CDR3 extends over 13 amino acids. Germline V lookup: CDR1 SGHTA, CDR2 FQGTGA. With 2 bases removed from V and 3 bases from J, the gap between germline ends came to 7 bases. CDR3 amino acids: CASSLFREETQYF. DNA of the CDR3: TGTGCCAGCAGCTTATTTCGAGAAGAGACCCAGTACTTC.

The rearrangement links TRBV30 to TRBJ2-7, with D possibly TRBD1 on 6 matching bases. Trimming removed 2 bases at V and 3 bases at J, with 11 bases between. CDR3 length equals 13 residues. Germline CDR1 reads GTSNPN; CDR2 reads SVGIG (reference sequence). CDR3 sequence: CAWSTGNSYEQYF. For the CDR3, the DNA is TGTGCCTGGAGTACAGGGAATAGCTACGAGCAGTACTTC.

The CDR3 DNA reads TGTGCCAGCAGCCCCGGGATATCACCCACTCAGCCCCAGCATTTT. Its protein product is CASSPGISPTQPQHF. The chain uses TRBV11-2 and TRBJ1-5, with D unresolved. Germline values: CDR1 SGHAT, CDR2 FQNNGV. With 5 bases removed from V and 6 bases from J, the gap between germline ends came to 17 bases. The CDR3 is 15 amino acids.

This rearrangement joins TRBV7-2 to TRBJ1-1; 8 nucleotides align to TRBD1. The V segment lost 3 bases and the J segment 2 bases; nucleotides outside the gene matches: 5. The CDR3 totals 15 residues. Germline CDR1 SGHTA, CDR2 FQGNSA. CDR3 region: CASSFVSGGNTEAFF. CDR3 bases: TGTGCCAGCAGCTTTGTGTCAGGGGGCAACACTGAAGCTTTCTTT. Complete variable domain (other parts from reference TRBV7-2 and TRBJ1-1): GAGVSQSPSNKVTEKGKDVELRCDPISGHTALYWYRQSLGQGLEFLIYFQGNSAPDKSGLPSDRFSAERTGGSVSTLTIQRTQQEDSAVYLCASSFVSGGNTEAFFGQGTRLTVV.